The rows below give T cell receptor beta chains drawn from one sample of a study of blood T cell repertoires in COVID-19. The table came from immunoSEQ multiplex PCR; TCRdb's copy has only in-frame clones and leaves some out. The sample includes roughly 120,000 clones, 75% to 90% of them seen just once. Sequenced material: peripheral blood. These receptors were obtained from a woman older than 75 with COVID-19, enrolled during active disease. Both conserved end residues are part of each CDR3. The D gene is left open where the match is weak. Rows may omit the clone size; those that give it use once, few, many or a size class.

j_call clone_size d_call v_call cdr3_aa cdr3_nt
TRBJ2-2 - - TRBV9 CASSVDSAGELFF TGTGCCAGCAGCGTAGACTCCGCCGGGGAGCTGTTTTTT
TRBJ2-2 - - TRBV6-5 CASSLWDKNTGELFF TGTGCCAGCAGTCTATGGGACAAAAACACCGGGGAGCTGTTTTTT
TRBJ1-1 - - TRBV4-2 CASSQVAGLAEAFF TGTGCCAGCAGCCAAGTCGCAGGGCTAGCTGAAGCTTTCTTT
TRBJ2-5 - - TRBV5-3 CARSRRLGGKTQYF TGTGCCAGAAGCCGTCGACTGGGGGGAAAGACCCAGTACTTC
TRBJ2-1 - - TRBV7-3 CASSLGTGGANEQFF TGTGCCAGCAGCTTAGGGACCGGCGGGGCCAATGAGCAGTTCTTC
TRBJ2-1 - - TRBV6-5 CASSRGGDYNEQFF TGTGCCAGCAGTAGAGGAGGGGACTACAATGAGCAGTTCTTC
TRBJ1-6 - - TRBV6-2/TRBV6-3 CASSSGLGSPLHF TGTGCCAGCAGTTCTGGACTGGGCTCACCCCTCCACTTT
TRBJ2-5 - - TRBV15 CATSALSAAQETQYF TGTGCCACCAGCGCGTTGTCAGCGGCGCAAGAGACCCAGTACTTC
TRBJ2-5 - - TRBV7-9 CASSPIQETQYF TGTGCCAGCAGCCCTATCCAAGAGACCCAGTACTTC
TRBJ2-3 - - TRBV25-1 CASSDQADTQYF TGTGCCAGCAGTGACCAGGCAGATACGCAGTATTTT
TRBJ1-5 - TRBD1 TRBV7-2 CASSLMDRGGQPQHF TGTGCCAGCAGCTTGATGGACAGGGGGGGTCAGCCTCAGCATTTT
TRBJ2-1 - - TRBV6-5 CASSQGYEQFF TGTGCCAGCAGCCAGGGTTATGAGCAGTTCTTC
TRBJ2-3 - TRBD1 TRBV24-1 CATSSGTGADTQYF TGTGCCACCTCCTCCGGAACAGGGGCAGATACGCAGTATTTT
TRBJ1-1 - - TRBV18 CASSLSGGDEAFF TGTGCCAGCTCCTTAAGCGGGGGGGATGAAGCTTTCTTT
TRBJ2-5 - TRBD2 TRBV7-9 CASSLGLAGVETQYF TGTGCCAGCAGCCTGGGACTAGCGGGAGTAGAGACCCAGTACTTC
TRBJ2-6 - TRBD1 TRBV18 CASSPRQGASSGANVLTF TGTGCCAGCTCACCCCGACAGGGGGCCAGCTCTGGGGCCAACGTCCTGACTTTC
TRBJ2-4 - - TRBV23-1 CASSLRVRGGRKNIQYF TGCGCCAGCAGTCTAAGGGTGCGAGGAGGGCGCAAAAACATTCAGTACTTC
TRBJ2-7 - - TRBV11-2 CASSLVPQGGYEQYF TGTGCCAGCAGCTTAGTGCCCCAGGGGGGCTACGAGCAGTACTTC
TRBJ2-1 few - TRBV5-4 CASSILSGTNLYNEQFF TGTGCCAGCAGCATTCTTTCCGGGACAAATTTATACAATGAGCAGTTCTTC
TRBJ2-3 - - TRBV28 CASSLTRQSTDTQYF TGTGCCAGCAGTTTAACGCGACAAAGCACAGATACGCAGTATTTT
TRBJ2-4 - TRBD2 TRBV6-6 CASSPLGGRSHIQYF TGTGCCAGCAGTCCACTTGGCGGGAGGTCGCACATTCAGTACTTC
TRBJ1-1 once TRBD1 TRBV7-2 CASSLRPGGRAFF TGTGCCAGCAGCCTCCGGCCAGGGGGCAGAGCTTTCTTT
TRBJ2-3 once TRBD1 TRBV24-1 CATSGTGANTDTQYF TGTGCCACCTCTGGGACAGGGGCTAACACAGATACGCAGTATTTT
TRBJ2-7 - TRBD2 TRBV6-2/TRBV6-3 CASSLASGLEQYF TGTGCCAGCAGTTTGGCTAGCGGTCTGGAGCAGTACTTC
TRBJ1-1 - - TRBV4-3 CASSQGVDTEAFF TGCGCCAGCAGCCAAGGCGTGGACACTGAAGCTTTCTTT
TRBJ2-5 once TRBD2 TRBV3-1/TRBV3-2 CASSPGTSGREETQYF TGTGCCAGCAGCCCGGGGACTAGCGGGAGGGAAGAGACCCAGTACTTC
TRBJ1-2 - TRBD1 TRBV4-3 CASSQEGGRGRPNYGYTF TGCGCCAGCAGCCAAGAGGGGGGCAGGGGGCGACCTAACTATGGCTACACCTTC
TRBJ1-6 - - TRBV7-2 CASSLLRVSPLHF TGTGCCAGCAGCTTACTGAGGGTTTCACCCCTCCACTTT
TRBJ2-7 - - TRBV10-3 CATKRLADTYEQYF TGTGCCACTAAACGATTAGCGGACACCTACGAGCAGTACTTC
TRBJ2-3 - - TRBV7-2 CASSLYGSDTDTQYF TGTGCCAGCAGCTTATACGGGAGTGACACAGATACGCAGTATTTT
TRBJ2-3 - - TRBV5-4 CASSPAGRVSTDTQYF TGTGCCAGCAGCCCGGCGGGGCGGGTTAGCACAGATACGCAGTATTTT
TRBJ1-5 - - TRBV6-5 CASSSGGFNQPQHF TGTGCCAGCAGTTCCGGGGGGTTCAATCAGCCCCAGCATTTT
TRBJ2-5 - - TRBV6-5 CASSFAGSETQYF TGTGCCAGCAGTTTTGCCGGGAGCGAGACCCAGTACTTC
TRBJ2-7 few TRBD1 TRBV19 CASSISPRQGGYEQYF TGTGCCAGTAGTATAAGCCCCCGACAGGGGGGGTACGAGCAGTACTTC
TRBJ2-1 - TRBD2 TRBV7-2 CASSLDGRESTEQFF TGTGCCAGCAGCTTAGACGGGAGGGAGAGTACTGAGCAGTTCTTC
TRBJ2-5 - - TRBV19 CASSAPTGIETQYF TGTGCCAGTAGTGCCCCGACAGGAATTGAGACCCAGTACTTC
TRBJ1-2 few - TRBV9 CASSREGGYGYTF TGTGCCAGCAGTAGGGAGGGAGGGTATGGCTACACCTTC
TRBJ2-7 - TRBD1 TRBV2 CASTSPDRGLAEQYF TGTGCCAGCACCTCCCCGGACAGGGGGTTGGCCGAGCAGTACTTC
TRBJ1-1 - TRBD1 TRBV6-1 CASSAPGGRRNTEAFF TGTGCCAGCAGTGCACCAGGGGGTAGGCGGAACACTGAAGCTTTCTTT
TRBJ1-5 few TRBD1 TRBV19 CASSLDRVFDQPQHF TGTGCCAGTAGCCTAGACAGGGTATTCGATCAGCCCCAGCATTTT
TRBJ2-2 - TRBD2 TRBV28 CASSRPRGGTGELFF TGTGCCAGCAGCCGACCCCGGGGGGGAACCGGGGAGCTGTTTTTT
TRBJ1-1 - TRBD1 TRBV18 CASSPQGDTEAFF TGTGCCAGCTCACCTCAGGGGGACACTGAAGCTTTCTTT
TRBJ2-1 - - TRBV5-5 CASSLGQTLYNEQFF TGTGCCAGCAGCTTGGGACAGACACTATACAATGAGCAGTTCTTC
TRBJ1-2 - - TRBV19 CASSTIDGLNYGYTF TGTGCCAGTAGTACTATCGACGGACTTAACTATGGCTACACCTTC
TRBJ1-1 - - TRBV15 CATGGTGMNTEAFF TGTGCCACGGGAGGGACCGGGATGAACACTGAAGCTTTCTTT
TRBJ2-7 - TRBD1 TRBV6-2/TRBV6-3 CASSYPGTDYEQYF TGTGCCAGCAGTTATCCTGGGACAGATTACGAGCAGTACTTC
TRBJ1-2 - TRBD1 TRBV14 CASSRTGGYGYTF TGTGCCAGCAGCCGAACAGGGGGGTATGGCTACACCTTC
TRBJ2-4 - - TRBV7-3 CASSPGQGKNIQYF TGTGCCAGCAGCCCTGGGCAGGGGAAAAACATTCAGTACTTC
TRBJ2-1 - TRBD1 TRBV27 CASTRPGGVDEQFF TGTGCCAGCACCCGGCCAGGGGGAGTCGATGAGCAGTTCTTC
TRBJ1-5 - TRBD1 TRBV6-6 CASTLTGDSNQPQHF TGTGCCAGCACCTTGACAGGGGACAGCAATCAGCCCCAGCATTTT
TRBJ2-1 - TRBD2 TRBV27 CASSRYYGLAGGYNEQFF TGTGCCAGCAGTCGATATTACGGACTAGCGGGAGGGTACAATGAGCAGTTCTTC
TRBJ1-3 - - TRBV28 CASHTRPGNTIYF TGTGCCAGCCACACGAGGCCTGGAAACACCATATATTTT
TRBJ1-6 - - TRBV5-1 CASSLRTVNSPLHF TGCGCCAGCAGCTTAAGGACAGTTAATTCACCCCTCCACTTT
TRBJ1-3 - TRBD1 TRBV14 CASSTRTGSGNTIYF TGTGCCAGCAGCACCCGGACAGGGTCTGGAAACACCATATATTTT
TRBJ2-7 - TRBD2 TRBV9 CASSPKLAGDNEQYF TGTGCCAGCAGCCCAAAACTAGCGGGAGATAACGAGCAGTACTTC